Presented here are 3 T cell receptor beta chains from one specimen sequenced in a study of T cell changes during pregnancy in multiple sclerosis. Profiled with immunoSEQ multiplex PCR; TCRdb holds only in-frame clones, not every one. The table shows over 50,000 clones, with around 91% occurring only once. The material was peripheral blood, obtained in the third trimester of pregnancy. The receptors were gathered from a female donor in good health, enrolled as a control in a pregnancy study.

V gene TRBV21-1 combines with J gene TRBJ2-5; the table's D call, TRBD1, was not checked against the DNA. TRBV21-1 is annotated as a pseudogene. CDR3 length: 16 amino acids. In DNA, the CDR3 is TGTGCCAGCAGGATTCACAGGGGCCAAGGTGTAGAGACCCAGTACTTC. Translating gives CASRIHRGQGVETQYF.

The rearrangement uses TRBV5-1 and TRBJ2-5; 7 bases line up with TRBD2. The germline CDR1 and CDR2 sequences are SGHRS and YFSETQ. The CDR3 spans 14 residues. The ends lost 4 bases at V and 5 bases at J; junction bases unmatched: 8. The CDR3 sequence: CASSGLAGGETQYF. The CDR3 coding sequence is TGCGCCAGCAGCGGATTAGCGGGTGGGGAGACCCAGTACTTC.

The V and J genes are TRBV5-4 and TRBJ1-4, with D maybe TRBD1 (5 bases). The V gene lost 4 bases and the J gene lost 0 bases, with 13 bases spanning the gap. Germline loops: CDR1 SGHNT, CDR2 YYREEE (reference sequence). The CDR3 is 16 residues long. The CDR3 DNA reads TGTGCCAGCAGCCCAGGAGGGGAAGCAACTAATGAAAAACTGTTTTTT. It translates to CASSPGGEATNEKLFF.